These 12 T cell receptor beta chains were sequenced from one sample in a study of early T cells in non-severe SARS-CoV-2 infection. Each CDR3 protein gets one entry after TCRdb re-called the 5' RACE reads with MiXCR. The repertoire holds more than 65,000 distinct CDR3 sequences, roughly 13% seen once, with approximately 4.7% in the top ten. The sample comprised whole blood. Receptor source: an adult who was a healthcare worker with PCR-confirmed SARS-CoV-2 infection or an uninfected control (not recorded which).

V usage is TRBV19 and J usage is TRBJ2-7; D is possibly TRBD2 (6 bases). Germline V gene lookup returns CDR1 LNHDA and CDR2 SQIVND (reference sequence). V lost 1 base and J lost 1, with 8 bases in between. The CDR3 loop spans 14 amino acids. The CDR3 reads CASSIGGGSYEQYF. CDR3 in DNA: TGTGCCAGTAGTATAGGGGGAGGTTCCTACGAGCAGTACTTC.

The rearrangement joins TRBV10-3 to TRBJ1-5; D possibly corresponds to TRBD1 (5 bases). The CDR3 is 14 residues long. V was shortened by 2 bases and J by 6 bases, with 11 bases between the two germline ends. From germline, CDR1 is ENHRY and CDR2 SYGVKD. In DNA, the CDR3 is TGTGCCATCAGTGAGGGGGCAGCGCGTCAGCCCCAGCATTTT. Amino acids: CAISEGAARQPQHF.

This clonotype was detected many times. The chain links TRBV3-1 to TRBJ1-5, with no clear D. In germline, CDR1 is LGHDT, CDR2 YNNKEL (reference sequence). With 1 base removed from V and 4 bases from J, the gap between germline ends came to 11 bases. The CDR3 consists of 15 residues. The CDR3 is CASSQVAGENQPQHF. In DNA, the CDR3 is TGTGCCAGCAGCCAAGTGGCGGGAGAAAATCAGCCCCAGCATTTT.

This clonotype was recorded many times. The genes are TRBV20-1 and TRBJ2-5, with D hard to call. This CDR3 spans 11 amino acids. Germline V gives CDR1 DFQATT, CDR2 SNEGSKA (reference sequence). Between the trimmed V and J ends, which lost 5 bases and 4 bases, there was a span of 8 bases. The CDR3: CSAGPSETQYF. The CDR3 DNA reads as TGCAGTGCTGGACCCTCAGAGACCCAGTACTTC.

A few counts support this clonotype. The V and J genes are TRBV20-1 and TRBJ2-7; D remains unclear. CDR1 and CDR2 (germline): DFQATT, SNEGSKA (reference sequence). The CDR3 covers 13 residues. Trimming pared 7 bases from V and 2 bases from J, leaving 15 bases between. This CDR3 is CSVIRAATYEQYF. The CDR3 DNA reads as TGCAGTGTAATACGCGCAGCGACCTACGAGCAGTACTTC.

The CDR3 DNA reads TGTGCCAGCAGCCGGACTAGCAGGCATGAGCAGTTCTTC. Amino acid sequence: CASSRTSRHEQFF. The rearrangement uses TRBV14 and TRBJ2-1; TRBD2 matches at 8 bases. Trimming removed 4 bases from V and 8 bases from J; junction bases left unmatched: 4. This CDR3 has 13 residues. The V gene's germline CDR1 is SGHDN and CDR2 FVKESK.

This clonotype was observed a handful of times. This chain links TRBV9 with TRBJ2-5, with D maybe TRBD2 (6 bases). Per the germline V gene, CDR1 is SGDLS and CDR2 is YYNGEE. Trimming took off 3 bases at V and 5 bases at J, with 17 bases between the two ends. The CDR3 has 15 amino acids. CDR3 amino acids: CASSGPGLPMETQYF. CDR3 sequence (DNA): TGTGCCAGCAGCGGACCGGGACTTCCCATGGAGACCCAGTACTTC.

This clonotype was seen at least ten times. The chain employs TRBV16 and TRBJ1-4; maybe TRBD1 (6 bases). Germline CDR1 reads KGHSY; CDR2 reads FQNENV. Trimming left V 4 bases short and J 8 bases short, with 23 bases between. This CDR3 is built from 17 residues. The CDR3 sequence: CASSPNPAGHSGEKLFF. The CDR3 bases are TGTGCCAGCAGCCCCAACCCGGCGGGACATTCGGGCGAAAAACTGTTTTTT.

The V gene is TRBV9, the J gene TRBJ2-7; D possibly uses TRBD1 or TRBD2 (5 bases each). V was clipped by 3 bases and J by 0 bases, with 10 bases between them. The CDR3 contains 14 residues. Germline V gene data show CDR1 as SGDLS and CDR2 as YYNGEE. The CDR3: CASSALGDSYEQYF. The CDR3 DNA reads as TGTGCCAGCAGCGCCCTGGGGGACTCCTACGAGCAGTACTTC.

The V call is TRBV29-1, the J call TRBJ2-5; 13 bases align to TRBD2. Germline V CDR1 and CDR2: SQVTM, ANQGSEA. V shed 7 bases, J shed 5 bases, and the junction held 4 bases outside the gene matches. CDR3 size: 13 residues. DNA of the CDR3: TGCAGCGCGGGACTAGCGGGACGGGAGACCCAGTACTTC. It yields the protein CSAGLAGRETQYF.

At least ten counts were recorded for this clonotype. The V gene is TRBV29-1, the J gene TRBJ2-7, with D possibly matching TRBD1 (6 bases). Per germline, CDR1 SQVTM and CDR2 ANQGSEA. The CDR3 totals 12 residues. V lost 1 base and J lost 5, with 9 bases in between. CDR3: CSVEGNRDEQYF. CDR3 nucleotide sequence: TGCAGCGTTGAAGGGAACAGGGACGAGCAGTACTTC.

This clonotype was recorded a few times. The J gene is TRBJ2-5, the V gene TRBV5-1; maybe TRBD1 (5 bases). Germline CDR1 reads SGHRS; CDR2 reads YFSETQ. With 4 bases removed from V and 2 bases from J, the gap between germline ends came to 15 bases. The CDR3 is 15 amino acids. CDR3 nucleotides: TGCGCCAGCAGCCGCGACCACAGGTCACAAGAGACCCAGTACTTC. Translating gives CASSRDHRSQETQYF.